The sequence of this T cell receptor beta chain was determined in a study of CD8 T cells in ankylosing spondylitis. Overall study findings and caveats: Earlier studies detected some motif variants in reactive arthritis synovial fluid and blood. The clones that were linked to disease were reported to be significantly enriched in matched synovial fluid samples from ankylosing spondylitis patients.

There are a few counts of this clonotype. Antigen unknown. The junction had 19 bases not matched to a gene; V was cut back by 1 base and J by 7 bases. CDR1 is LGHNA and CDR2 is YNFKEQ in the germline V gene. The CDR3 runs to 21 residues. TCRdb processed the 5' RACE reads anew with MiXCR; each CDR3 protein has one entry. The table records 200,000 to 250,000 distinct CDR3 sequences, roughly a third of them present only once. The sequence derives from a male donor with ankylosing spondylitis or in good health (not recorded which). The rearrangement uses TRBV4-2 and TRBJ2-1, with 13 bases lining up with TRBD2. Sequences were obtained from blood, either unsorted or a sorted T cell fraction (not recorded which). This CDR3 reads CASSQVGWGLAGLPRGNEQFF. CDR3 DNA: TGTGCCAGCAGCCAAGTGGGTTGGGGACTAGCGGGACTACCGAGGGGAAATGAGCAGTTCTTC.